A single sample is the source of the 20 T cell receptor beta chains below, sequenced in a study of blood T cell repertoires in COVID-19. Only in-frame clones appear in the TCRdb table, and some are missing; sequencing was by immunoSEQ multiplex PCR. The data hold roughly 300,000 clones, with approximately 85% observed a single time. The specimen was peripheral blood. Source of these receptors: a human donor in a cohort sampled during active COVID-19.

The chain is built from TRBV9 and TRBJ2-3; TRBD2 matches 11 bases. The germline CDR1 and CDR2 sequences are SGDLS and YYNGEE. The V gene end was trimmed by 5 bases and the J gene end by 1 base; junction bases not matched to a gene: 3. The CDR3 is made up of 15 amino acids. The CDR3 region has the DNA TGTGCCAGCAGAGCGGGACTAGCGGGCACAGATACGCAGTATTTT. Translation: CASRAGLAGTDTQYF. Complete variable domain (other parts from reference TRBV9 and TRBJ2-3): DSGVTQTPKHLITATGQRVTLRCSPRSGDLSVYWYQQSLDQGLQFLIQYYNGEERAKGNILERFSAQQFPDLHSELNLSSLELGDSALYFCASRAGLAGTDTQYFGPGTRLTVL.

V usage is TRBV2 and J usage is TRBJ1-1; 7 nucleotides match TRBD1. The CDR3 totals 13 residues. Trimming at V came to 8 bases and at J to 2 bases, leaving 5 bases not matched to a gene. The germline gives CDR1 SNHLY, CDR2 FYNNEI. The CDR3, as DNA: TGTGCCAGCCCGGGACAGACTAACACTGAAGCTTTCTTT. Its protein is CASPGQTNTEAFF.

V and J are TRBV19 and TRBJ1-1; no clear D. Per the germline V gene, CDR1 is LNHDA and CDR2 is SQIVND (reference sequence). CDR3 length: 15 residues. Trimming pared 2 bases from V and 4 bases from J, leaving 14 bases between. This CDR3 is CASSISRGMGTEAFF. The CDR3 DNA sequence: TGTGCCAGTAGTATATCGAGAGGGATGGGCACTGAAGCTTTCTTT.

This chain joins TRBV6-4 and TRBJ2-3; 9 nucleotides match TRBD2. CDR1 and CDR2 from the germline V gene are MRHNA and SNTAGT. The V gene end was trimmed by 3 bases and the J gene end by 2 bases; junction bases not matched to a gene: 3. CDR3 length: 15 residues. CDR3 DNA: TGTGCCAGCAGTGAGAGCGGGGGGTACACAGATACGCAGTATTTT. Translating it yields CASSESGGYTDTQYF.

Turning to this clone: The same CDR3 arises from other DNA sequences in this sample as well. This chain links TRBV5-1 with TRBJ2-2; the match to TRBD1 covers 8 bases. The CDR3 consists of 14 residues. With V trimmed by 4 bases and J by 1 base, 0 bases remained unmatched. Germline V gene data show CDR1 as SGHRS and CDR2 as YFSETQ. The CDR3 sequence: CASSGQGNTGELFF. The CDR3 DNA is TGCGCCAGCAGCGGACAGGGGAACACCGGGGAGCTGTTTTTT.

The chain combines TRBV21-1 with TRBJ1-1. TRBV21-1 is annotated as a pseudogene. The CDR3 sequence is 20 residues long. The CDR3 reads CASTQAVIFFSFLLNTEAFF. The CDR3 bases are TGTGCCAGCACCCAAGCCGTAATCTTTTTCTCCTTTTTATTGAACACTGAAGCTTTCTTT.

V and J are TRBV6-1 and TRBJ2-7; 7 positions agree with TRBD2. The V gene's germline CDR1 is MNHNS and CDR2 SASEGT. The CDR3 has 16 amino acids. Trimming cost V 3 bases and J 1 base; bases outside gene matches: 9. CDR3 DNA: TGTGCCAGCAGTGATATGAGGAGCGGGGCTTCCTACGAGCAGTACTTC. Translation: CASSDMRSGASYEQYF.

This sequence joins TRBV7-3 and TRBJ1-1, with 9 bases identical to TRBD1. Germline CDR1 is SGHTA and CDR2 is FQGTGA. This CDR3 contains 14 residues. The J segment lost 6 bases and the V segment lost 5 bases, leaving 7 bases of the junction unmatched. The CDR3, as DNA: TGTGCCAGCAGCCCTGGACAGGGGATCGCTGAAGCTTTCTTT. This encodes CASSPGQGIAEAFF.

This clone was observed a single time. The V gene is TRBV4-1, the J gene TRBJ2-1; 8 nucleotides match TRBD1. The CDR3 has 15 amino acids. V was clipped by 2 bases and J by 2 bases; unmatched bases: 2. The V gene's germline CDR1 is MGHRA and CDR2 YSYEKL. The CDR3: CASSQQGATYNEQFF. The CDR3 DNA is TGCGCCAGCAGCCAACAGGGGGCAACCTACAATGAGCAGTTCTTC.

V is TRBV6-2 or TRBV6-3 and J is TRBJ2-5; TRBD2 agrees at 7 bases. J was trimmed by 0 bases and V by 6 bases; bases with no gene match: 10. The CDR3 is 16 residues long. Germline V gives CDR1 MNHEY, CDR2 SVGEGT. The CDR3 sequence: CASSKMGGRYQETQYF. DNA of the CDR3: TGTGCCAGCAGCAAGATGGGGGGGAGGTACCAAGAGACCCAGTACTTC.

The rearrangement uses TRBV5-1 and TRBJ2-7; 7 bases match TRBD1. Germline values: CDR1 SGHRS, CDR2 YFSETQ. The trim removed 2 bases at V and 6 bases at J, leaving 8 bases unmatched. The CDR3 consists of 14 residues. CDR3 in amino acids: CASSFRDSLSEQYF. The CDR3 nucleotides read TGCGCCAGCAGCTTCCGGGACAGTCTTTCCGAGCAGTACTTC.

The J gene is TRBJ2-7, the V gene TRBV3-1 (or the pseudogene TRBV3-2); 7 positions agree with TRBD1. The CDR3 spans 14 residues. The ends lost 1 base at V and 4 bases at J; junction bases unmatched: 4. Germline CDR1 LGHDT, CDR2 YNNKEL (reference sequence). The chain's CDR3 is CASSQGQGLYEQYF. The CDR3, as DNA: TGTGCCAGCAGCCAAGGACAGGGATTGTACGAGCAGTACTTC.

The chain combines TRBV10-1 with TRBJ2-1; 9 positions match TRBD1. J was trimmed by 3 bases and V by 3 bases; bases with no gene match: 3. Germline-derived CDR1 and CDR2 are WNHNN and SYGVQD (reference sequence). This CDR3 has 15 residues. The CDR3 spells CASSDSDRGYNEQFF. The CDR3 DNA sequence: TGCGCCAGCAGTGACTCGGACAGGGGCTACAATGAGCAGTTCTTC.

V and J are TRBV6-5 and TRBJ2-3; D is ambiguous. Germline V gene lookup returns CDR1 MNHEY and CDR2 SVGAGI. The CDR3 runs 13 residues. Trimming cost V 2 bases and J 4 bases, with 7 bases left between them. The CDR3 bases are TGTGCCAGCAGTTACCAATCAGCAGATACGCAGTATTTT. It translates to CASSYQSADTQYF.

This chain connects TRBV10-3 to TRBJ2-7; D might be TRBD1 (6 bases). Germline lookup yields CDR1 ENHRY and CDR2 SYGVKD. V lost 0 bases and J 3 bases, leaving 12 bases between the germline ends. The CDR3 is made up of 15 amino acids. The CDR3 reads CAISESGTRNYEQYF. The CDR3 nucleotides read TGTGCCATCAGTGAGTCTGGGACAAGGAACTACGAGCAGTACTTC.

The gene calls are TRBV12-3 or TRBV12-4 and TRBJ1-1; 7 bases align to TRBD1. This CDR3 contains 12 residues. With V trimmed by 5 bases and J by 9 bases, 6 bases remained unmatched. The DNA for the CDR3 is TGTGCCAGCAGTCAACCGACAGGGAAAGCTTTCTTT. This gives the protein CASSQPTGKAFF.

The chain has TRBV19 and TRBJ2-1; D unclear. The germline gives CDR1 LNHDA, CDR2 SQIVND (reference sequence). This CDR3 region has 13 residues. Trimming took off 4 bases at V and 3 bases at J, with 7 bases between the two ends. The CDR3 loop is CASSSEYYNEQFF. CDR3 DNA: TGTGCCAGTAGTAGCGAGTACTACAATGAGCAGTTCTTC. Drawing the rest from reference TRBV19 and TRBJ2-1, the complete variable domain is DGGITQSPKYLFRKEGQNVTLSCEQNLNHDAMYWYRQDPGQGLRLIYYSQIVNDFQKGDIAEGYSVSREKKESFPLTVTSAQKNPTAFYLCASSSEYYNEQFFGPGTRLTVL.

V and J are TRBV7-9 and TRBJ2-7; D call uncertain. The CDR3 extends over 11 amino acids. The germline gives CDR1 SEHNR, CDR2 FQNEAQ (reference sequence). The germline V and J ends were trimmed by 5 bases and 7 bases, with 9 bases remaining between them. The CDR3 DNA sequence: TGTGCCAGCAGCCCCCTTCGGGAGCAGTACTTC. Translated: CASSPLREQYF.

The chain joins TRBV2 to TRBJ1-1; 7 nucleotides agree with TRBD1. Germline values: CDR1 SNHLY, CDR2 FYNNEI. The CDR3 consists of 16 residues. V trimming: 5 bases; J trimming: 6 bases; junction bases outside the gene matches: 15. As DNA, the CDR3 is TGTGCCAGCAGTAGACAGGGCGGTGGAACATTCCCTGAAGCTTTCTTT. Protein: CASSRQGGGTFPEAFF. Full variable domain (missing parts from reference TRBV2 and TRBJ1-1): EPEVTQTPSHQVTQMGQEVILRCVPISNHLYFYWYRQILGQKVEFLVSFYNNEISEKSEIFDDQFSVERPDGSNFTLKIRSTKLEDSAMYFCASSRQGGGTFPEAFFGQGTRLTVV.

This clone appeared a single time. This chain uses TRBV29-1 with TRBJ2-7; the D gene is possibly TRBD1 (6 bases). The CDR3 totals 17 residues. V lost 7 bases, J lost 5 bases, and 30 bases lay in between. Germline V gives CDR1 SQVTM, CDR2 ANQGSEA. The CDR3 reads CSAHIWGPTIFGNEQYF. The CDR3, as DNA: TGCAGCGCCCACATTTGGGGGCCGACGATTTTTGGAAACGAGCAGTACTTC.